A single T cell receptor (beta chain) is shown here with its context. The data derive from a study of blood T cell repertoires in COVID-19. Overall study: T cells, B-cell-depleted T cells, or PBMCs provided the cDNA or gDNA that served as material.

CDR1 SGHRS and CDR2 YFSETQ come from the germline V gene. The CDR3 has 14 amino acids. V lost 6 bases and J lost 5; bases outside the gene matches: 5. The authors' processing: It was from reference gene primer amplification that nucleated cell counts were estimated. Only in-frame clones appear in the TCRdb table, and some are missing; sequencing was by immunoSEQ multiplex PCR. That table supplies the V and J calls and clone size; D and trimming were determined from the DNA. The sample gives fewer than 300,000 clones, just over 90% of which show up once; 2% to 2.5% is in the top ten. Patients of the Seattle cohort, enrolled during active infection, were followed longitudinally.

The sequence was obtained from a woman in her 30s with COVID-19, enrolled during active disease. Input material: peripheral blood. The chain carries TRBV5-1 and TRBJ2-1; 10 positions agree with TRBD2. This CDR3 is CASNQREGNNEQFF. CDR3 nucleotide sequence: TGCGCCAGCAACCAGCGGGAGGGTAACAATGAGCAGTTCTTC.